This TCR beta chain was found in a study of cytomegalovirus exposure and HLA in healthy donors (dated by TCRdb to between 2016 and 2019). Describing the broader study: According to an earlier analysis of 587 of the donors, 150 million to 200 million T cells yielded over 100 million unique TCR beta sequences and less than 300 Gb of sequence data. Roughly 300 gigabases of sequencing data and roughly 80 million unique TCR sequences made up an early release that covered approximately 700 HLA-typed donors. Among the approximately 400 genotyped donors, 75% to 90% belonged to the genetic ancestry cluster associated with self-reported Caucasian donors. The study aimed to test whether cataloging public T cell receptors could reveal signatures of past pathogen exposure. The study used immunosequencing to profile the T cell repertoires of under 700 subjects and linked those repertoires to cytomegalovirus serostatus. A separate validation cohort of approximately 130 different subjects was used in addition to the approximately 610-subject first cohort. The study combined high-throughput TCR immunosequencing, statistical association of individual TCRs with disease status, and machine learning to predict cytomegalovirus infection status. A later analysis re-analyzed previously published TCR beta repertoires from approximately 700 donors and added high-resolution HLA genotyping to study TCR occurrence patterns. The later analysis used no new phenotypic data to find candidate immune exposures, relying instead on TCR beta sequences and their occurrence across donors. In an earlier analysis of around 540 of the donors, high-throughput TCR beta sequencing was used to judge whether each TCR beta V gene segment behaved as functional or pseudogenic. Donor age, sex, ethnicity and CMV serostatus were compiled alongside the repertoire data. Genome-wide SNP genotypes for about three fifths of the roughly 670 donors were used in a later genetic analysis, which treated that subset as a discovery cohort. All discovery cohort repertoires had been generated on a single sequencing platform. HLA typing covered class I and class II loci at four-digit resolution. The number of donors typed differed by locus, with roughly 629-640 for A, B, C, DRB1 and DQB1, over 500 for DQA1, 600 to 610 for DPA1, and some 440 for DPB1. Roughly 5 DR-DQ haplotypes were treated as single units for association and clustering because of strong linkage in the cohort. Across some 400 genotyped donors of the cohort, an average of roughly 230,000 unique TCR beta nucleotide sequences per donor were sequenced, and roughly 20% of those sequences were non-productive. Overall results and qualifications from the work: The sequencing pipeline was judged likely to have produced a cluster of highly shared sequence variants as a technical artifact. The classifier was reported to diagnose cytomegalovirus status with high specificity and sensitivity in both the original and validation cohorts. The cohort was sequenced for TCR beta chains only, and without alpha or paired-chain data the features that could be detected were limited. A later analysis associated about 17,000 TCR beta sequences with specific HLA alleles at a false discovery rate of 0.05. Immune exposure information for the cohort was limited to CMV serostatus. In a later analysis, most CMV-associated TCR beta chains were found to appear HLA-restricted, with HLA associations seemingly driven largely by CMV exposure. The authors suggested that the approach could potentially be generalized to other disease states and immunological phenotypes. A later analysis found that HLA-associated TCR beta chains were more clonally expanded and had lower generation probabilities than equally common non-associated chains. In a later genetic analysis, a missense DCLRE1C variant was associated with V-gene and J-gene trimming of TCR beta chains, and the association was replicated in an independent cohort. Sequencing depth was assumed to be roughly uniform across donors in the presence/absence analyses, though that assumption may not hold. According to a later analysis, parvovirus B19, influenza, CMV and Epstein-Barr virus appeared linked to several top co-occurrence clusters. When HLA alleles, especially DR and DQ, strongly co-occurred, TCR associations were difficult to assign to individual alleles. In vitro tests confirmed that a few of the cytomegalovirus-associated TCR beta chains recognize cytomegalovirus antigens. Correlated functional status among segregating V segments might be attributable to linkage disequilibrium, but an unknown experimental factor could not be ruled out. In an earlier analysis of about 540 of the donors, most TCR beta V segments were observed in productive rearrangements about 87% or about 30% of the time, broadly matching IMGT annotations. The study gave a list of about 170 TCR beta chains associated with cytomegalovirus. According to a later analysis, TCR association rates differed among HLA loci, with DRB1 alleles showing the most associated TCRs and HLA-C alleles showing the fewest. A further reported finding was that TCR beta sequences accurately predicted the HLA-A and HLA-B alleles for most subjects in the first cohort. Most TCR sequences were seen in very few donors, while some public TCRs were found in many individuals. Because HLA typing was unavailable for some donors at each locus, only the typed subset was used in association tests. A later genetic analysis reported fewer N-insertions in productive TCRs among donors in an Asian-associated ancestry cluster than the roughly 670-donor mean. The earlier analysis of 587 of the donors excluded 15 to 20 rarely observed V segments, including chromosome 9 orphons, because counts were too low.

As to this clone: Which antigen it targets is not known. Qualities for individual bases were not recorded, and no much larger clone is one base off. Other nucleotide sequences in the sample specify the same CDR3.

The library relied on the immunoSEQ multiplex PCR assay. For the multiplex PCR, a mixture combining 60 forward primers for TCR Vbeta segments and 13 reverse primers for TCR Jbeta segments was used. The CDR3 region of rearranged TCR beta genes was amplified from genomic DNA with a multiplex PCR assay. Amplified TCR beta libraries were sequenced as 87-base-pair reads on the Illumina HiSeq System. Per the source publication's procedure: Across the 670 or so repertoires, a later analysis counted about 81 million unique TCR beta chains, approximately 12 million of which were shared by at least two donors. Raw reads were error-corrected and collapsed into unique sequences by a nearest-neighbor algorithm in which closely related sequences were merged to remove PCR and sequencing errors. V, D and J gene segments were assigned by aligning CDR3 sequences to IMGT reference sequences. For a sequence to be retained, a match of at least six nucleotides was required to both a V gene segment and a J gene segment. A rearrangement was called productive if the CDR3 had no stop codons and remained in frame with V and J, and every other rearrangement was called non-productive. Following IMGT convention, CDR3 was defined as the stretch from the second conserved V-encoded cysteine up to the conserved J-encoded phenylalanine. Sequences without an unambiguous match to a single V gene segment were excluded from the earlier analysis of about 630 of the donors. In an earlier analysis of several hundred of the donors, V segments were called functional above 56.7% productive rearrangements and were called segregating when the between-donor standard deviation exceeded 5%. To diagnose cytomegalovirus status from the catalog of TCR beta chain sequences, a statistical classification framework was built. A later analysis assigned V and J genes by comparing TCR nucleotide sequences with IMGT/GENE-DB human TR gene sequences. In a later analysis, CDR3 sequences and most-parsimonious VDJ recombination scenarios were assigned using the TCRdist pipeline. A later analysis defined each TCR beta chain by its CDR3 amino acid sequence plus V-gene family, and excluded reads lacking a unique V-gene family. As a way to deal with suspected cross-contamination and a sequencing artifact, a later analysis dropped over 550 nucleotide sequences that were highly shared and had low generation probability. For each public chain, a later analysis derived a clonal expansion index from normalized ranks of inferred template counts within each repertoire. A later analysis computed generation probabilities with a VDJ recombination model fitted to out-of-frame rearrangements, and checked the results against IGoR. In a later analysis, hypergeometric tests were used to score TCR-TCR, TCR-HLA and TCR-CMV co-occurrence, with a repertoire-size bias correction applied to TCR pairs. To estimate false discovery rates, a later analysis permuted the HLA or CMV assignments 20 times. In a later analysis, co-occurring TCRs were grouped with DBSCAN, and TCRdist sequence similarity was added when clustering was performed within HLA-allele-positive subsets. Repertoires with fewer than 30,000 or more than 120,000 public chains, plus five repertoires with anomalous nucleotide sharing, were excluded from co-occurrence clustering. In its TCRdb copy, this immuneACCESS table keeps in-frame sequences only and misses some clones. Where compared with another copy, unresolved V genes explain less than half of these, and the others have no known cause. V, J and clone size are those of that table, while D and trimming were read from the DNA. This sample comprises about 160,000 clones, roughly 78% of them detected only once. Of the sample, 2.1% falls within the top ten clones.

In total, fewer than 750 healthy bone marrow donors made up the cohort. All cohort members were sampled while nominally healthy, although unrecorded immune exposures were likely present. The donor was CMV seronegative and belonged to the group of around 350 seronegative cohort members. Each donor provided a peripheral blood sample, and peripheral blood mononuclear cells were used for TCR beta sequencing. The Qiagen DNeasy Blood Extraction Kit was used to extract genomic DNA from the blood cell samples. Specimen: PBMCs. The TCR comes from a man aged 40-55 years in good health and CMV-seronegative.

The DNA sequence is given as TGTGCCAGCAGCCCGGGACTAGCAACAGATACGCAGTATTTT. Its coded protein is CASSPGLATDTQYF. The receptor chain draws on TRBV28 and TRBJ2-3; TRBD2 agrees with 9 junctional bases. Per the germline V gene, MDHEN is the CDR1 and SYDVKM is the CDR2. V trim: 6 bases; J trim: 3 bases; unmatched bases: 4. The CDR3 holds 14 amino acids from the cysteine to the phenylalanine. Solely the CDR3 DNA is kept, with 42 bases framed from the first base.